This TCR beta chain is from a study of T cell responses to AZD1222 COVID-19 vaccine. Across the study: Pooled together were second doses at about 4 or about 12 weeks. Study results and caveats: Repertoires were collected only later (after the peak T cell response had occurred). White British ancestry dominated among donors, who included more females, and clonal diversity was possibly underestimated. Unmutated regions of variants are reportedly targeted by nearly half of spike-specific TCRs.

The CDR3 loop spans 16 amino acids. Germline V gene data show CDR1 as MNHNY and CDR2 as SVGAGI (reference sequence). V shed 6 bases, J shed 0 bases, and the junction held 8 bases outside the gene matches. The table lists this clone with a count of one. Antigen: not known. TCRdb's table, derived via immunoSEQ multiplex PCR, lists solely in-frame clones and lacks some. This table holds approximately 160,000 clones, 75% to 90% found once. The chain employs TRBV6-6 and TRBJ1-1; 9 bases line up with TRBD1. The specimen was peripheral blood, collected on day 0 of AZD1222 vaccination. The receptor was derived from an adult in good health. As DNA, the CDR3 is TGTGCCAGCAGCCCCCGCGACAGGGGGATGAACACTGAAGCTTTCTTT. Translation: CASSPRDRGMNTEAFF.